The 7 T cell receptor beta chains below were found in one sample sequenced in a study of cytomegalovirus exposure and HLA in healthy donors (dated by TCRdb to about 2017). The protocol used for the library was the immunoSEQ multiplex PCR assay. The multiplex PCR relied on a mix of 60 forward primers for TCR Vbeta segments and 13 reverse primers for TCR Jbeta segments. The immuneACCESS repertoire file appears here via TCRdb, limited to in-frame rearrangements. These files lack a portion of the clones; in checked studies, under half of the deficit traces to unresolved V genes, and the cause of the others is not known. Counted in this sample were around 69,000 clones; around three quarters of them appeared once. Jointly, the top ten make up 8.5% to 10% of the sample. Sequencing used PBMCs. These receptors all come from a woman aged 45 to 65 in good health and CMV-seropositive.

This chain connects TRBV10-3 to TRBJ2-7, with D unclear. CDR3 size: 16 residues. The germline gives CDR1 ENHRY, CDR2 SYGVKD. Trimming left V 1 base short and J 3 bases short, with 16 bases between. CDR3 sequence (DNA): TGTGCCATCAGTGAGTTCGGCCGGGTCCACGGCTACGAGCAGTACTTC. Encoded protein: CAISEFGRVHGYEQYF.

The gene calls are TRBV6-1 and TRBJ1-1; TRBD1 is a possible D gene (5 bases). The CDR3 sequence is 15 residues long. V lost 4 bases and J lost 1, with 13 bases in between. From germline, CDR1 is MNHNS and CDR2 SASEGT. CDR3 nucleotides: TGTGCCAGCAGTGTCCATGGGGGGGAGAACACTGAAGCTTTCTTT. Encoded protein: CASSVHGGENTEAFF.

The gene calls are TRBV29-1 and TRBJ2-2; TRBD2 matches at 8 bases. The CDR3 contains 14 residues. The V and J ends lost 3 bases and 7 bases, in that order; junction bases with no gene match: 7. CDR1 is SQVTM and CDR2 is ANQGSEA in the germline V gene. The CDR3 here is CSVDPAGVNGELFF. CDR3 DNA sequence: TGCAGCGTTGATCCAGCGGGAGTTAACGGGGAGCTGTTTTTT.

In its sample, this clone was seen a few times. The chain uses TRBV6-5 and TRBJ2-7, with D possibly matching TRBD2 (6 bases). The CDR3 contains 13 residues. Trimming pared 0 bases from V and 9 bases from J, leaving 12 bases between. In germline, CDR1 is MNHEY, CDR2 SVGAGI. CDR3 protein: CASSYSWREAQYF. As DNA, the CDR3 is TGTGCCAGCAGTTACTCATGGAGGGAAGCGCAGTACTTC.

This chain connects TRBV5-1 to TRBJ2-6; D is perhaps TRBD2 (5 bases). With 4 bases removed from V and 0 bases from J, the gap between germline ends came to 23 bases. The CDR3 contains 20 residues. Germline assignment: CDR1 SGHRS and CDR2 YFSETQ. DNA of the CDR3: TGCGCCAGCAGCCGGTGGGTTAGCGATATCCCCAGCTCTGGGGCCAACGTCCTGACTTTC. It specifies CASSRWVSDIPSSGANVLTF.

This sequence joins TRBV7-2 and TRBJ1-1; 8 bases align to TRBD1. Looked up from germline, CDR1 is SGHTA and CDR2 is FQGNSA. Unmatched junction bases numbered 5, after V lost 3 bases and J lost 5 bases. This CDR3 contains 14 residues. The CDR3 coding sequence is TGTGCCAGCAGCTTCGGACAGGGACAAACTGAAGCTTTCTTT. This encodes CASSFGQGQTEAFF.

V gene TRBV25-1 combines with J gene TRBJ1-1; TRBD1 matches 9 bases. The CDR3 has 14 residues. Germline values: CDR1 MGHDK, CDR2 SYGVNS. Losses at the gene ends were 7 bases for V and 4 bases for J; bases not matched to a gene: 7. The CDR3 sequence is CASTRDRASTEAFF. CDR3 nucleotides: TGTGCCAGCACCCGGGACAGGGCGAGCACTGAAGCTTTCTTT.